Sequencing of this T cell receptor (beta chain) was carried out in a study of cytomegalovirus exposure and HLA in healthy donors. At the level of the study: Inside one of the first data releases sat around 80 million unique TCRs taken from HLA-typed donors. General observations from the study: Likely technical artifact: a cluster of highly shared sequence variants.

The V segment lost 3 bases and the J segment 5 bases; nucleotides outside the gene matches: 9. CDR3 length: 17 residues. Germline V gene sequence: CDR1 SGHRS, CDR2 YFSETQ. As concerns this clone: Its antigen is not known.

Both 60 Vbeta primers and 13 Jbeta primers went into the PCR. Assay: immunoSEQ multiplex PCR; the TCRdb copy retains only in-frame clones and omits some. The sample includes about 190,000 clones, about 80% of them seen just once. This clonotype originated in a woman aged 45-65 years in good health and CMV-seropositive. The sample taken for sequencing was PBMCs. The chain recombines TRBV5-1 with TRBJ2-5; 14 nucleotides align to TRBD2. The CDR3 DNA reads as TGCGCCAGCAGCTCGCTGACTAGCGGGGGGGCCGCGGAGACCCAGTACTTC. Translating gives CASSSLTSGGAAETQYF.